The clone carrying this TCR beta chain was detected a few times. Post-sort purity exceeded 95% for all sorted populations. These data come from a study of beta chain features in type 1 diabetes. The V end was cut by 5 bases, the J end by 7 bases, with 18 bases between. This CDR3 is 14 amino acids long. CDR1 is MDHEN and CDR2 is SYDVKM in the germline V gene. Sequencing targeted expressed TCRB transcripts, as all isolated RNA had been reverse transcribed. The method was immunoSEQ multiplex PCR; TCRdb's version includes in-frame clones alone and lacks a portion of them. Counted here are hundreds of thousands of clones, roughly 12% occurring once; the ten biggest clones make up 0.017%.

V and J are TRBV28 and TRBJ2-7, with D maybe TRBD1 (6 bases). The sequence was obtained from a man younger than 30 in good health. The material sequenced was naive CD4+ T cells from blood. In nucleotides, the CDR3 is TGTGCCAGCAGTAGCCAGAGGACAGCGAGGGAGCAGTACTTC. Its translation: CASSSQRTAREQYF. Supplemented by reference TRBV28 and TRBJ2-7, the full variable domain reads DVKVTQSSRYLVKRTGEKVFLECVQDMDHENMFWYRQDPGLGLRLIYFSYDVKMKEKGDIPEGYSVSREKKERFSLILESASTNQTSMYLCASSSQRTAREQYFGPGTRLTVT.